This TCR beta chain was sequenced for a study of blood T cell repertoires in COVID-19 (dated by TCRdb to 2018 to 2021). For the study in its entirety: The collaborator samples originated in the United States, Italy and Spain and spanned the acute and convalescent phases of COVID-19. The material from the prospective study consisted of cDNA or gDNA derived from T cells, B-cell-depleted T cells, or PBMCs. Deeply sampled blood TCRbeta repertoires from subjects exposed to, actively infected with, or recovered from COVID-19 were included in the dataset. The repertoires were made available in a free public database intended to serve as a resource for research on the immune response to SARS-CoV-2. Samples came from the ongoing ImmuneRACE study (first 160 participants) plus 1,254 subjects from 6 global collaborators. Nearly every sample came with metadata listing a de-identified subject ID, COVID-19 status, age in years and sex. Where available, HLA class I and class II types were obtained from metadata supplied by the sample provider rather than from assay-based typing.

What the work shows at the level of the full study, not this receptor alone: The amount of clinical and demographic metadata varied by source and participant and was provided uncurated.

Regarding this clone: The target of this receptor is not known. No much larger clone exists at a distance of one base, and base qualities are not known.

CDR1 and CDR2, per the germline V gene, are KGHSH and LQKENI. From the cysteine up to the phenylalanine, the CDR3 has a length of 14 residues. CDR3 DNA only is kept here, 42 bases in frame from base 1. Germline trimming: 5 bases from V, 2 bases from J; junction bases outside gene matches: 2. TCRbeta CDR3 regions were amplified from genomic DNA using the immunoSEQ Assay, a bias-controlled multiplex PCR. As for how the authors treated the data: Within the assay, amplification of reference gene primers was used to estimate how many nucleated cells each sample contained. Sequence reads were collapsed and filtered to measure the absolute abundance of every unique TCRbeta CDR3 rearrangement. Productive Simpson clonality was computed per sample as the square root of Simpson's diversity index over productive rearrangements. What TCRdb holds here is the immuneACCESS table cut down to in-frame rearrangements. Part of the clones is not present; checked against another copy, under half of the missing clones reflect an unresolved V gene, and the others are unexplained. Clonal size and the V and J genes are those of that table, whereas D and trimming came from the DNA. The sample records approximately 20,000 clones, about 88% of which are singletons. Clones ranked in the top ten supply roughly 17% of the sample.

The collaborating institutions used their own protocols to collect whole blood in K2EDTA tubes. Collaborator samples were shipped for TCRbeta analysis as frozen whole blood, isolated PBMCs, or DNA extracted from either sample type. This TCR was sampled from a man between 65 and 80 years old with acute or convalescent COVID-19. Rearrangement joined TRBV18 to TRBJ2-2; 7 bases in between match TRBD1. Sequenced material: peripheral blood. The nucleotide sequence reads TGTGCCAGCTCAAGGGACAGAAACACCGGGGAGCTGTTTTTT. It is translated as CASSRDRNTGELFF.